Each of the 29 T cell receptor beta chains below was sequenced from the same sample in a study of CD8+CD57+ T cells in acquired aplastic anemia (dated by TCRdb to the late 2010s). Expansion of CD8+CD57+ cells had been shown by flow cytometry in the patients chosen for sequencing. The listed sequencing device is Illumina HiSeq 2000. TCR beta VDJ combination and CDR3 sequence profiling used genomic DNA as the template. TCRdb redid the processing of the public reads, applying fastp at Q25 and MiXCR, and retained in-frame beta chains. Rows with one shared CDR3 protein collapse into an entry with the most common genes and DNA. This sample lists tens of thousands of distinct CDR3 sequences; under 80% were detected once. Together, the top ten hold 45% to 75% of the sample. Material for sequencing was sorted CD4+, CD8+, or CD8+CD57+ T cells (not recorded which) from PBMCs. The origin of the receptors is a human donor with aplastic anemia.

This CDR3 reads CATSRVGAAVDQPQHF. CDR3 sequence (DNA): TGTGCCACCAGCAGAGTTGGGGCTGCAGTGGATCAGCCCCAGCATTTT. The chain has TRBV15 and TRBJ1-5, with D perhaps TRBD1 (5 bases). CDR1 and CDR2 from the germline V gene are LNHNV and YYDKDF (reference sequence). V dropped 1 base and J dropped 5 bases, with 15 bases sitting between them. The CDR3 runs 16 residues.

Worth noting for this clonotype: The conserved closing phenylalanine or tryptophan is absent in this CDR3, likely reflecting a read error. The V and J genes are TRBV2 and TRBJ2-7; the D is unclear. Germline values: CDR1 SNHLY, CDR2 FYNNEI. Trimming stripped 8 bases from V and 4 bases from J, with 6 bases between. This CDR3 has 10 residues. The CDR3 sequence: CASGEYEQYS. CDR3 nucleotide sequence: TGTGCCAGCGGCGAGTACGAGCAGTACTCC.

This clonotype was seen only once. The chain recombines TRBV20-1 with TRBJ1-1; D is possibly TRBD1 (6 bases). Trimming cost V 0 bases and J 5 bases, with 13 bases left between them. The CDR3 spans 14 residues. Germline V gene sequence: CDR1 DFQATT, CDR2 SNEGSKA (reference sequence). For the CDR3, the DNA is TGCAGTGCTAGAGAGGAGGGACAAGGGACTGAAGCTTTCTTT. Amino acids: CSAREEGQGTEAFF.

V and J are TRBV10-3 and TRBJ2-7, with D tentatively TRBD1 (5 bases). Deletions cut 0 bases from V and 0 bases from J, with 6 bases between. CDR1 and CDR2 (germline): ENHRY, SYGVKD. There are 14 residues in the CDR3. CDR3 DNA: TGTGCCATCAGTGAGTCAGACAGCTCCTACGAGCAGTACTTC. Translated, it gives CAISESDSSYEQYF.

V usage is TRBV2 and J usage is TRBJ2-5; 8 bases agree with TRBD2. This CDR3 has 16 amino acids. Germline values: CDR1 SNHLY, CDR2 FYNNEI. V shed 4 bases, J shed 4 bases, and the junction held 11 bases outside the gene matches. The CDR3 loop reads CASSGLAPGGLETQYF. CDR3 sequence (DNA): TGTGCCAGCAGTGGCCTGGCCCCGGGGGGGCTAGAGACCCAGTACTTC.

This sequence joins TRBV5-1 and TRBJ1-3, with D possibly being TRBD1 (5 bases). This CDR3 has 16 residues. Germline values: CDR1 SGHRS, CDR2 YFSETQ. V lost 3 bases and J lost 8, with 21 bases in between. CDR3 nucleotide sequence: TGCGCCAGCAGCTCTACCCCGGGCCAGGGTGTGGACACCATATATTTT. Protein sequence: CASSSTPGQGVDTIYF.

In nucleotides, the CDR3 is TGTGCCACCAGCAGAGAGGCAGGGACCTACGAGCAGTACTTC. Encoded protein: CATSREAGTYEQYF. J is TRBJ2-7 and V is TRBV15; the D gene is possibly TRBD1 (5 bases). The CDR3 runs 14 residues. Germline V lookup: CDR1 LNHNV, CDR2 YYDKDF (reference sequence). The V end lost 0 bases, the J end lost 2 bases, and 8 bases lay between the germline ends.

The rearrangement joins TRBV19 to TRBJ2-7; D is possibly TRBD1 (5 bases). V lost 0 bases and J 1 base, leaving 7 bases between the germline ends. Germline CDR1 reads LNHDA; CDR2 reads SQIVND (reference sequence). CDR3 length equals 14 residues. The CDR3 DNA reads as TGTGCCAGTAGTATAGACAGGGATTCCTACGAGCAGTACTTC. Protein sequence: CASSIDRDSYEQYF.

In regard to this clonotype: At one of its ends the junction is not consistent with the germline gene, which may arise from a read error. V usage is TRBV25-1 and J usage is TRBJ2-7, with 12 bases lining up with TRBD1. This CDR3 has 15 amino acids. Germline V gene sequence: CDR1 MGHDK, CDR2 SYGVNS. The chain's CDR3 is CASSSGTGGSSEQYF. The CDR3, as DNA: TGTGCCAGCAGCTCCGGGACAGGGGGCTCCTCCGAGCAGTACTTC.

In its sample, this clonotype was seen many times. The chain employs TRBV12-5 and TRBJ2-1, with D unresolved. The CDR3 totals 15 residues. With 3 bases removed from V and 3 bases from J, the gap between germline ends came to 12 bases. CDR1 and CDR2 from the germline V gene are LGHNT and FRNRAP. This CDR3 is CASGLTGYGYNEQFF. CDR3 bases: TGTGCTAGTGGTTTAACCGGTTACGGCTACAATGAGCAGTTCTTC.

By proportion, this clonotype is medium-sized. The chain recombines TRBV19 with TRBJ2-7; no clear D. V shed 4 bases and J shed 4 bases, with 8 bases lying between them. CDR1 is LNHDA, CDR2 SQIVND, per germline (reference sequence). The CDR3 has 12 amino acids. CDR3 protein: CASSTPGYEQYF. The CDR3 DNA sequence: TGTGCCAGTAGTACGCCAGGTTACGAGCAGTACTTC.

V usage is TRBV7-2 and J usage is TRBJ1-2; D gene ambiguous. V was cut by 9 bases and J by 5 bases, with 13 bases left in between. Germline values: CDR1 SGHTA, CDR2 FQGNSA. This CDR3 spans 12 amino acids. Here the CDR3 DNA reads TGTGCCAGTACCCAAGCACAGTATGGCTACACCTTC. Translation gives CASTQAQYGYTF.

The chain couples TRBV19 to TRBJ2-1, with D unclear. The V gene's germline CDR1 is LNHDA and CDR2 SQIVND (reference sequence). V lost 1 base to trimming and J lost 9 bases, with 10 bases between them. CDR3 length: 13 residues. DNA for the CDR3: TGTGCCAGTAGTATAGCAGACTCCCCTGAGCAGTTCTTC. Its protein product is CASSIADSPEQFF.

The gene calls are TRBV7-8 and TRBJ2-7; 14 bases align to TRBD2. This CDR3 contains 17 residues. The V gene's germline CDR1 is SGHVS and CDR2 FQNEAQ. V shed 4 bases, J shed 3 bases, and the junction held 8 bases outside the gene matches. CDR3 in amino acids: CASSSELGLAGDYEQYF. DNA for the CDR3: TGTGCCAGCAGCTCCGAGTTGGGACTAGCGGGGGACTACGAGCAGTACTTC.

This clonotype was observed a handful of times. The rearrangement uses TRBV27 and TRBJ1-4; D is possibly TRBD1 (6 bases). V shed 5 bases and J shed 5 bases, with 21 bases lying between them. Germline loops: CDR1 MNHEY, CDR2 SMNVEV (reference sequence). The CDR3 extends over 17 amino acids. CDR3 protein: CASSKRPYRDANEKLFF. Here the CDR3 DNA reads TGTGCCAGCAGTAAACGGCCGTACAGGGATGCAAATGAAAAACTGTTTTTT.

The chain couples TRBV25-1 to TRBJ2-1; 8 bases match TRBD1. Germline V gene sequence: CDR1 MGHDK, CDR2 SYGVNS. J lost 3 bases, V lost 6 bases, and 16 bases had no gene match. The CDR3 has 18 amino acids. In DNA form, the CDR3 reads TGTGCCAGCAGCTCCACCCCCCGGACAGGGCACATCTACAATGAGCAGTTCTTC. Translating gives CASSSTPRTGHIYNEQFF.

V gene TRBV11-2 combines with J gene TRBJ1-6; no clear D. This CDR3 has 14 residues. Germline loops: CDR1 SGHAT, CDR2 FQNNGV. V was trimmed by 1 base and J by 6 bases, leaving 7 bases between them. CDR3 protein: CASSLVRGNSPLHF. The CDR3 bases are TGTGCCAGCAGCTTAGTACGAGGTAATTCACCCCTCCACTTT.

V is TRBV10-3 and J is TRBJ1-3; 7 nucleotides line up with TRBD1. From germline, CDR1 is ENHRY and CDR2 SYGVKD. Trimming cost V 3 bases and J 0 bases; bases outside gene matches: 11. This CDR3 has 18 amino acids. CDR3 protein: CAISDLRGQSTSGNTIYF. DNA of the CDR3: TGTGCCATCAGTGACCTTCGGGGACAGTCAACCTCTGGAAACACCATATATTTT.

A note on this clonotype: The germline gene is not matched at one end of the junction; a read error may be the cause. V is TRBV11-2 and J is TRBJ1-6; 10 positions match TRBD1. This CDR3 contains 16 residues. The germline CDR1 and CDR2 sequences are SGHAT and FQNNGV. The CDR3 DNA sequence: TGTGCCAGCAGCCCCCGGACAGGGGGAGGAAATTCACCCCTCCACTTC. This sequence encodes CASSPRTGGGNSPLHF.

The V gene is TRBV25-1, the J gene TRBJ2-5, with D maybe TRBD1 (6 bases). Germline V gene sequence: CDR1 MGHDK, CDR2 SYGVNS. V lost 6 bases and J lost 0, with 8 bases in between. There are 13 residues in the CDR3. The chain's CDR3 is CASRKGDQETQYF. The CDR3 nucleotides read TGTGCCAGCAGAAAGGGGGACCAAGAGACCCAGTACTTC. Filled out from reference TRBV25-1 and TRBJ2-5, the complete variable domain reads EADIYQTPRYLVIGTGKKITLECSQTMGHDKMYWYQQDPGMELHLIHYSYGVNSTEKGDLSSESTVSRIRTEHFPLTLESARPSHTSQYLCASRKGDQETQYFGPGTRLLVL.

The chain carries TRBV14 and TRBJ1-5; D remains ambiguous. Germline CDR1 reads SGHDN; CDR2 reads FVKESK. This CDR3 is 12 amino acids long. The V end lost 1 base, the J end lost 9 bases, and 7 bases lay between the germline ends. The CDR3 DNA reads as TGTGCCAGCAGCCAAGGCCTCCTGCCCCAGCATTTT. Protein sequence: CASSQGLLPQHF.

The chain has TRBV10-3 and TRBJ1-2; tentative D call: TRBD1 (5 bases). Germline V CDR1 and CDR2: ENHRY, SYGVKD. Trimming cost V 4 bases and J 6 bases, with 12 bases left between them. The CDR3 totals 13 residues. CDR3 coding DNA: TGTGCCATCAGTGTAGGGGCAGGGAATGGCTACACCTTC. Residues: CAISVGAGNGYTF.

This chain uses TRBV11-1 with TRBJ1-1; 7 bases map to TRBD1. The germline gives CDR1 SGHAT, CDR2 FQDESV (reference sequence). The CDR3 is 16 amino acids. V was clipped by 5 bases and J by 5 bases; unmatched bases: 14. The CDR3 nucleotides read TGTGCCAGCAGCCGCCCCCTTAACAGGGGCAGTACTGAAGCTTTCTTT. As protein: CASSRPLNRGSTEAFF. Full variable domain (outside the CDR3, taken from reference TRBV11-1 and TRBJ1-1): EAEVAQSPRYKITEKSQAVAFWCDPISGHATLYWYRQILGQGPELLVQFQDESVVDDSQLPKDRFSAERLKGVDSTLKIQPAELGDSAMYLCASSRPLNRGSTEAFFGQGTRLTVV.

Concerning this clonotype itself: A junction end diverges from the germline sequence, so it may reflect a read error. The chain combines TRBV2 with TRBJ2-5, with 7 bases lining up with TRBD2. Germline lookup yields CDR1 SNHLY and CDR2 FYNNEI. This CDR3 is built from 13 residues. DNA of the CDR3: TGTGCCTGCAGTGTGGTGGGGGGGGAGACCCAGTACTTC. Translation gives CACSVVGGETQYF.

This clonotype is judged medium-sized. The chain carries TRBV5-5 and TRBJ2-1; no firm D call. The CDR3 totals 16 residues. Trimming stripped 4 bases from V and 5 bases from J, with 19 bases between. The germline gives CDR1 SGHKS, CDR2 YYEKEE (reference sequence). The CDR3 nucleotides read TGTGCCAGCAGCCCCCGCAGTAACCCGACCAACAATGAGCAGTTCTTC. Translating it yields CASSPRSNPTNNEQFF.

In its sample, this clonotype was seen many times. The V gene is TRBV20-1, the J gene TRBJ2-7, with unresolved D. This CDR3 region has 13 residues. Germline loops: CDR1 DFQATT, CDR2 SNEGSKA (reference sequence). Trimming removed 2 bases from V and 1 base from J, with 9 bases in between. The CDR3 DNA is TGCAGTGCTAGACCCCCGGGTTCCTACGAGCAGTACTTC. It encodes CSARPPGSYEQYF.

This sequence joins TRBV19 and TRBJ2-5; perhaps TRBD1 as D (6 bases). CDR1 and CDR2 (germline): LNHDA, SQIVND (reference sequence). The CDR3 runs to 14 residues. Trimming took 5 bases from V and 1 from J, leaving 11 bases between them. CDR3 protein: CASSATGTQETQYF. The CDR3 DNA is TGTGCCAGTAGTGCTACAGGGACCCAAGAGACCCAGTACTTC. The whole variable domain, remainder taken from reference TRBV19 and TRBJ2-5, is DGGITQSPKYLFRKEGQNVTLSCEQNLNHDAMYWYRQDPGQGLRLIYYSQIVNDFQKGDIAEGYSVSREKKESFPLTVTSAQKNPTAFYLCASSATGTQETQYFGPGTRLLVL.

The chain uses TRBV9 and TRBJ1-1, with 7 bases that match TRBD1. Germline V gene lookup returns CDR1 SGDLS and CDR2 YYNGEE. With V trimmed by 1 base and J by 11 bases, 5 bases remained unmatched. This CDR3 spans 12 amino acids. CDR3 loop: CASSVRGRAAFF. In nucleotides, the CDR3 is TGTGCCAGCAGCGTAAGGGGGCGCGCGGCTTTCTTT.

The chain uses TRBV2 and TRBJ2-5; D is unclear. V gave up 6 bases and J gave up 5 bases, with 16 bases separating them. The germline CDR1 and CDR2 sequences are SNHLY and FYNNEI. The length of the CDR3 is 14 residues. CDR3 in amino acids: CASSFLTARETQYF. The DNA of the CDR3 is TGTGCCAGCAGCTTTTTAACGGCGCGGGAGACCCAGTACTTC.